The sequence of this TCR beta chain was determined in a study of identical twins. Whole-study results and caveats: Insertions were fewer in abundant cord blood beta clonotypes, whereas memory repertoires showed none of this pattern.

On this clonotype itself: Antigen: not known.

CDR3 size: 12 residues. Germline V gene lookup returns CDR1 MNHNY and CDR2 SVGAGI (reference sequence). Trimming stripped 10 bases from V and 7 bases from J, with 14 bases between. A universal primer site was created by template switching, with the cDNA bearing unique molecular identifiers. TCRdb called the 5' RACE reads again in MiXCR, with one record for every CDR3 protein. The data contain 540,000 or so distinct CDR3 sequences, about 22% of them seen just once; the ten biggest clones take up about 0.5%. The same sample was also studied in work on yellow fever vaccine responses in identical twins.

Sequencing was performed on CD4+ T cells sorted from blood. The V call is TRBV6-6, the J call TRBJ2-1; D is perhaps TRBD2 (6 bases). The receptor's source is a woman between 18 and 30 years old in good health. CDR3 bases: TGTGCCATTGGAGGGCCTAGTAATGAGCAGTTCTTC. It yields the protein CAIGGPSNEQFF.